The clone carrying this TCR beta chain was counted between two and nine times. Documented treatment: oral pan-JAK inhibitor, 5-10 mg twice daily. Alopecia areata patients provided lesional scalp punch biopsies and peripheral blood. RNA was extracted and reverse transcribed into cDNA as the sequencing template. Profiled with immunoSEQ multiplex PCR; TCRdb holds only in-frame clones, not every one. Found here are approximately 180,000 clones, roughly 53% of them singletons; the top ten hold 11%. These data come from a study of CD8+ T cells in alopecia areata. This CDR3 comprises 19 residues. Losses at the gene ends were 6 bases for V and 0 bases for J; bases not matched to a gene: 14. Germline V gives CDR1 SGHDT, CDR2 YYEEEE.

This TCR derives from a human donor with alopecia areata. The chain has TRBV5-6 and TRBJ2-1; 11 bases align to TRBD2. The specimen was CD8+ T cells sorted from blood, collected at week 24, from a patient treated with tofacitinib. The CDR3 loop reads CASTEFSGGELSSYNEQFF. As DNA, the CDR3 is TGTGCCAGCACCGAATTTAGCGGGGGGGAATTAAGCTCCTACAATGAGCAGTTCTTC.